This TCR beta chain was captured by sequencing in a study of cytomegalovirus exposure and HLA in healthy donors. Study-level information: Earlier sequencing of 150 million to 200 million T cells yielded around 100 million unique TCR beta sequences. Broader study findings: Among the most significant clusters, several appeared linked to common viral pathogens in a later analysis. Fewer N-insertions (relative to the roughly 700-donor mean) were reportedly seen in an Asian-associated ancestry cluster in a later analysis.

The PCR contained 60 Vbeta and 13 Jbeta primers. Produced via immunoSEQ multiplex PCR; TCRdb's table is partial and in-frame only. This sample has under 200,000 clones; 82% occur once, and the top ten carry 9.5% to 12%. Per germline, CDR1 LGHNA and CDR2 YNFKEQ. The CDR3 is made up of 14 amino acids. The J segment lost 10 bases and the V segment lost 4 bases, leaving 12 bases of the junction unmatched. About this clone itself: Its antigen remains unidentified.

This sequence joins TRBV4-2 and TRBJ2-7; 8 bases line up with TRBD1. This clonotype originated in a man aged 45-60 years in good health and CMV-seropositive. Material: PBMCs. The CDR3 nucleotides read TGTGCCAGCAGCCGCACAGGACAGGGAAATCTTCAGTACTTC. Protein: CASSRTGQGNLQYF.